The 18 T cell receptor beta chains presented below share a single source sample, sequenced in a study of T cell repertoires in cytomegalovirus infection. Their antigens remain unidentified. Using its own MiXCR run on the reads, TCRdb lists one record per CDR3 protein. The table has about 270,000 distinct CDR3 sequences, roughly a fifth seen once; the top ten hold about 20%. The sample here was cultured PBMCs, taken from culture after CMV antigen stimulation. The receptor source for this set is a human donor in good health (CMV status not recorded). Some clones in this sample may be carry-over from other donors' samples.

This clonotype occurred a few times. As DNA, the CDR3 is TGTGCCAGCAGCCCCGTGGGGAGGACCTACAATGAGCAGTTCTTC. Translated: CASSPVGRTYNEQFF. This chain links TRBV5-8 with TRBJ2-1; D possibly corresponds to TRBD2 (6 bases). The germline V gene has CDR1 SGHTS and CDR2 YDEGEE. CDR3 length equals 15 residues. Trimming removed 4 bases at V and 2 bases at J, with 13 bases between.

The chain is built from TRBV19 and TRBJ2-1; 9 bases align to TRBD1. From germline, CDR1 is LNHDA and CDR2 SQIVND (reference sequence). The V gene end was trimmed by 5 bases and the J gene end by 4 bases; junction bases not matched to a gene: 18. This CDR3 contains 19 residues. CDR3 nucleotide sequence: TGTGCCAGTAGTCTCCGGGACAGGGTCCCAAGGGGCTTTTACAATGAGCAGTTCTTC. Protein product: CASSLRDRVPRGFYNEQFF.

The V call is TRBV7-3, the J call TRBJ2-7; 7 bases are shared with TRBD2. Trimming at V came to 2 bases and at J to 7 bases, leaving 5 bases not matched to a gene. Per the germline V gene, CDR1 is SGHTA and CDR2 is FQGTGA. This CDR3 comprises 13 residues. The CDR3 loop is CASSLYGGGEQYF. CDR3 nucleotides: TGTGCCAGCAGCTTATATGGCGGGGGAGAGCAGTACTTC.

This clonotype was counted a few times. The gene calls are TRBV5-4 and TRBJ2-3; TRBD2 aligns across 13 bases. Unmatched junction bases numbered 4, after V lost 9 bases and J lost 3 bases. The length of the CDR3 is 14 residues. In germline, CDR1 is SGHNT, CDR2 YYREEE (reference sequence). CDR3 in amino acids: CATILAGGTDTQYF. The CDR3 nucleotides read TGTGCCACCATACTAGCGGGAGGGACAGATACGCAGTATTTT.

This clonotype was seen only a few times. The rearrangement uses TRBV20-1 and TRBJ1-4, with D tentatively TRBD1 (5 bases). Germline loops: CDR1 DFQATT, CDR2 SNEGSKA (reference sequence). CDR3 length: 14 amino acids. The V gene lost 3 bases and the J gene lost 5 bases, with 13 bases spanning the gap. CDR3 loop: CSASRDGGNEKLFF. The CDR3 DNA reads TGCAGTGCTAGCAGGGACGGTGGAAATGAAAAACTGTTTTTT.

The chain uses TRBV5-4 and TRBJ2-5; TRBD2 agrees at 8 bases. With V trimmed by 3 bases and J by 5 bases, 3 bases remained unmatched. The CDR3 sequence is 13 residues long. Germline lookup yields CDR1 SGHNT and CDR2 YYREEE (reference sequence). The DNA for the CDR3 is TGTGCCAGCAGCTCAGCGGGAGATGAGACCCAGTACTTC. This codes for CASSSAGDETQYF.

This clonotype has more than one count but fewer than ten. The chain uses TRBV4-3 and TRBJ1-5, with 8 bases identical to TRBD1. Germline CDR1 LGHNA, CDR2 YSLEER. The CDR3 loop spans 15 amino acids. V lost 0 bases to trimming and J lost 6 bases; unmatched junction nucleotides: 4. The CDR3 DNA reads TGCGCCAGCAGCCAAGAGACAGGGGTTAGTCAGCCCCAGCATTTT. Encoded protein: CASSQETGVSQPQHF.

This clonotype was recorded at least ten times. The chain is built from TRBV7-9 and TRBJ2-1, with D unresolved. Germline V gene sequence: CDR1 SEHNR, CDR2 FQNEAQ (reference sequence). V dropped 5 bases and J dropped 0 bases, with 20 bases sitting between them. The CDR3 runs to 18 residues. The CDR3 loop is CASSPGLLVRSSYNEQFF. DNA for the CDR3: TGTGCCAGCAGCCCCGGGCTACTTGTGAGGAGCTCCTACAATGAGCAGTTCTTC.

In this sample, this clonotype turned up many times. The chain links TRBV7-2 to TRBJ2-5; 14 nucleotides agree with TRBD2. Per the germline V gene, CDR1 is SGHTA and CDR2 is FQGNSA. This CDR3 has 16 residues. Trimming took 4 bases from V and 7 from J; bases not matched to a gene: 8. This chain's CDR3 is CASSSSGTSGGGTQYF. CDR3 sequence (DNA): TGTGCCAGCAGCTCCTCCGGGACTAGCGGGGGAGGGACCCAGTACTTC.

Ten or more counts support this clonotype. The chain uses TRBV7-2 and TRBJ2-2, with 11 positions matching TRBD2. V was clipped by 5 bases and J by 6 bases; unmatched bases: 2. Germline values: CDR1 SGHTA, CDR2 FQGNSA. The CDR3 loop spans 14 amino acids. The CDR3 bases are TGTGCCAGCAGCGGTAGCGGGAGGGCCGGGGAGCTGTTTTTT. Protein sequence: CASSGSGRAGELFF. Full variable domain (missing parts from reference TRBV7-2 and TRBJ2-2): GAGVSQSPSNKVTEKGKDVELRCDPISGHTALYWYRQSLGQGLEFLIYFQGNSAPDKSGLPSDRFSAERTGGSVSTLTIQRTQQEDSAVYLCASSGSGRAGELFFGEGSRLTVL.

The chain is built from TRBV4-2 and TRBJ2-1; D call uncertain. Germline V gene lookup returns CDR1 LGHNA and CDR2 YNFKEQ. The ends were cut back, 4 bases at V and 2 bases at J, with 15 bases in the middle. This CDR3 has 16 amino acids. The CDR3 region has the DNA TGTGCCAGCAGCCGAAGTCCCAGATCCGCCTACAATGAGCAGTTCTTC. Its translation is CASSRSPRSAYNEQFF.

This clonotype has a single count. V gene TRBV5-1 combines with J gene TRBJ2-2, with 8 bases fitting TRBD2. V gave up 2 bases and J gave up 6 bases; unmatched junction bases: 6. The CDR3 sequence is 15 residues long. CDR1 and CDR2 (germline): SGHRS, YFSETQ. CDR3 in amino acids: CASSLSGSPPGELFF. CDR3 in DNA: TGCGCCAGCAGCTTAAGCGGGAGTCCTCCCGGGGAGCTGTTTTTT.

This clonotype was detected a few times. V usage is TRBV18 and J usage is TRBJ1-1; the D gene is possibly TRBD1 (5 bases). This CDR3 comprises 12 residues. Per the germline V gene, CDR1 is KGHSH and CDR2 is LQKENI. The V gene lost 2 bases and the J gene lost 6 bases, with 7 bases spanning the gap. As DNA, the CDR3 is TGTGCCAGCTCACCATGGGGCGCTGAAGCTTTCTTT. This translates into CASSPWGAEAFF.

A few counts support this clonotype. This chain links TRBV12-3 or TRBV12-4 with TRBJ1-2, with D possibly being TRBD1 (6 bases). This CDR3 has 11 residues. Trimming left V 9 bases short and J 8 bases short, with 13 bases between. As DNA, the CDR3 is TGTGCCAGTACTACAGGGATCGGCTACACCTTC. Encoded protein: CASTTGIGYTF.

With regard to this clonotype: A much larger clonotype is one base distant, so this may be a read error. The CDR3 carries no conserved terminal phenylalanine or tryptophan, so it likely arises from a read error. This chain links TRBV24-1 with TRBJ2-3; no definite D call. Trimming removed 3 bases from V and 4 bases from J, with 16 bases in between. Germline CDR1 is KGHDR and CDR2 is SFDVKD. This CDR3 region has 16 residues. The chain's CDR3 is CATSDPVVDGADTQYY. In DNA, the CDR3 is TGTGCCACCAGTGATCCTGTCGTGGATGGAGCAGATACGCAGTATTAT.

The rearrangement uses TRBV27 and TRBJ2-7; D might be TRBD2 (6 bases). Germline V gene sequence: CDR1 MNHEY, CDR2 SMNVEV (reference sequence). There are 14 residues in the CDR3. V lost 2 bases and J 1 base, leaving 9 bases between the germline ends. As DNA, the CDR3 is TGTGCCAGCAGTTTAACGGAGGGGTCCTACGAGCAGTACGTC. Translated: CASSLTEGSYEQYV.

This clonotype has only a few counts. The gene calls are TRBV6-5 and TRBJ2-1; 7 bases are shared with TRBD2. V gave up 8 bases and J gave up 4 bases; unmatched junction bases: 8. This CDR3 is built from 14 residues. From germline, CDR1 is MNHEY and CDR2 SVGAGI. As DNA, the CDR3 is TGTGCCAGCGGTCAAGGAGCGGGGTACAATGAGCAGTTCTTC. This gives the protein CASGQGAGYNEQFF.

This clonotype was found many times. The chain has TRBV7-8 and TRBJ2-3; no clear D gene. The length of the CDR3 is 11 residues. The V end was cut by 2 bases, the J end by 11 bases, with 8 bases between. Per germline, CDR1 SGHVS and CDR2 FQNEAQ. CDR3 protein: CASSLMSRQYF. CDR3 DNA: TGTGCCAGCAGCTTAATGTCCCGGCAGTATTTT.